A single sample is the source of the 28 T cell receptor beta chains below, sequenced in a study of blood T cells in healthy people across ages. A second PCR, run for about 7 to 11 cycles, used a sample-barcoded 5' primer plus a J-beta primer mix. TCRdb re-called the 5' RACE reads through MiXCR, storing one row per CDR3 protein. The data show around 1,500,000 distinct CDR3 sequences, with around 42% seen just once and 7.9% held by the top ten. Sequencing input: blood. The origin of the receptors is a woman under 30 in good health.

The chain has TRBV7-9 and TRBJ2-7; 7 nucleotides line up with TRBD1. Trimming removed 5 bases from V and 2 bases from J; junction bases left unmatched: 9. The CDR3 length is 15 residues. CDR1 and CDR2 from the germline V gene are SEHNR and FQNEAQ (reference sequence). The CDR3 region has the DNA TGTGCCAGCAGCCAACACGGACAGGCAGCCTACGAGCAGTACTTC. Its protein product is CASSQHGQAAYEQYF. Looking up the rest from reference TRBV7-9 and TRBJ2-7 gives the full variable domain: DTGVSQNPRHKITKRGQNVTFRCDPISEHNRLYWYRQTLGQGPEFLTYFQNEAQLEKSRLLSDRFSAERPKGSFSTLEIQRTEQGDSAMYLCASSQHGQAAYEQYFGPGTRLTVT.

This clonotype was seen a few times. The chain uses TRBV28 and TRBJ2-3, with a possible D match to TRBD1 (6 bases). There are 13 residues in the CDR3. Per germline, CDR1 MDHEN and CDR2 SYDVKM. Trimming took off 8 bases at V and 2 bases at J, with 11 bases between the two ends. CDR3 region: CASGGQPTDTQYF. The CDR3 nucleotides are TGTGCCAGCGGGGGCCAGCCCACAGATACGCAGTATTTT.

This clonotype was observed a handful of times. The CDR3 loop is CSARAGEIYGYTF. DNA of the CDR3: TGCAGTGCTAGAGCCGGAGAGATCTATGGCTACACCTTC. The rearrangement joins TRBV20-1 to TRBJ1-2; D gene uncertain. Per the germline V gene, CDR1 is DFQATT and CDR2 is SNEGSKA (reference sequence). The CDR3 runs to 13 residues. V lost 1 base to trimming and J lost 4 bases, with 10 bases between them.

The rearrangement joins TRBV7-9 to TRBJ1-2; D might be TRBD1 (5 bases). Germline V CDR1 and CDR2: SEHNR, FQNEAQ (reference sequence). CDR3 size: 17 residues. Deletions cut 6 bases from V and 0 bases from J, with 20 bases between. CDR3 protein: CASRKRDGNRANYGYTF. The CDR3 nucleotides are TGTGCCAGCAGAAAACGGGACGGGAATAGAGCTAACTATGGCTACACCTTC. The variable domain in full, with the rest retrieved from reference TRBV7-9 and TRBJ1-2, is DTGVSQNPRHKITKRGQNVTFRCDPISEHNRLYWYRQTLGQGPEFLTYFQNEAQLEKSRLLSDRFSAERPKGSFSTLEIQRTEQGDSAMYLCASRKRDGNRANYGYTFGSGTRLTVV.

The chain recombines TRBV27 with TRBJ2-5; the match to TRBD1 covers 8 bases. There are 14 residues in the CDR3. Trimming removed 6 bases from V and 11 bases from J; junction bases left unmatched: 14. The germline V gene encodes CDR1 MNHEY and CDR2 SMNVEV (reference sequence). CDR3 nucleotide sequence: TGTGCCAGCAGGCGGACAGGGCAACAATGGGGGCAGTACTTC. Its protein product is CASRRTGQQWGQYF.

This rearrangement joins TRBV27 to TRBJ2-7, with 10 bases aligning to TRBD2. Germline values: CDR1 MNHEY, CDR2 SMNVEV (reference sequence). V lost 3 bases to trimming and J lost 3 bases; unmatched junction nucleotides: 11. This CDR3 is 17 amino acids long. The CDR3 sequence is CASSLRLAGVSFYEQYF. The CDR3 DNA follows: TGTGCCAGCAGTTTGCGGCTAGCGGGGGTATCTTTCTACGAGCAGTACTTC.

A word on this clonotype: One end of the junction varies from germline; a read error may be responsible. The chain carries TRBV10-3 and TRBJ2-7; D may be TRBD1 or TRBD2 (6 bases each). Germline-derived CDR1 and CDR2 are ENHRY and SYGVKD. CDR3 size: 15 residues. The CDR3 DNA follows: TGTGCCATCAGTGAGCCCCGGGGGCAAACCTACGGGCAGTACTTC. Translated, it gives CAISEPRGQTYGQYF.

This clonotype showed up just a few times. Here the CDR3 reads CSVPRDLLDTQYF. Here the CDR3 DNA reads TGCAGCGTTCCCAGGGACTTACTAGATACGCAGTATTTT. This sequence joins TRBV29-1 and TRBJ2-3; maybe TRBD2 (6 bases). Trimming pared 5 bases from V and 5 bases from J, leaving 14 bases between. The CDR3 covers 13 residues. Germline V gene lookup returns CDR1 SQVTM and CDR2 ANQGSEA.

This clonotype appeared a few times. The chain couples TRBV20-1 to TRBJ2-1; 11 bases fit TRBD2. Germline V CDR1 and CDR2: DFQATT, SNEGSKA (reference sequence). The CDR3 is made up of 17 amino acids. J lost 4 bases, V lost 6 bases, and 14 bases had no gene match. The DNA of the CDR3 is TGCAGTGCCTCCGGCCTAGCGGGGGGCTCCGCATACAATGAGCAGTTCTTC. Protein: CSASGLAGGSAYNEQFF.

V gene TRBV6-1 combines with J gene TRBJ2-7, with TRBD2 identical over 13 bases. This CDR3 region has 14 residues. Germline values: CDR1 MNHNS, CDR2 SASEGT. J was trimmed by 1 base and V by 9 bases; bases with no gene match: 3. CDR3: CASTSGRASYEQYF. CDR3 bases: TGTGCCAGTACTAGCGGGAGGGCTTCCTACGAGCAGTACTTC.

This chain joins TRBV10-3 and TRBJ1-2; no reliable D call. V was trimmed by 7 bases and J by 0 bases, leaving 18 bases between them. This CDR3 has 16 residues. Germline CDR1 ENHRY, CDR2 SYGVKD. In DNA form, the CDR3 reads TGTGCCATCATGTACCCCTCTAACAGTGCTAACTATGGCTACACCTTC. It codes for CAIMYPSNSANYGYTF.

In nucleotides, the CDR3 is TGTGCCAGCAGTTCCCCGGGACTCTCCTACGAGCAGTACTTC. Amino acids: CASSSPGLSYEQYF. The V and J genes are TRBV27 and TRBJ2-7, with a tentative D call TRBD2 (6 bases). V was trimmed by 4 bases and J by 0 bases, leaving 10 bases between them. The CDR3 is made up of 14 amino acids. Germline assignment: CDR1 MNHEY and CDR2 SMNVEV (reference sequence).

This clonotype was detected only a few times. The chain employs TRBV14 and TRBJ2-5; maybe TRBD2 (6 bases). The germline V gene has CDR1 SGHDN and CDR2 FVKESK. Trimming removed 3 bases from V and 1 base from J, with 12 bases in between. The CDR3 sequence is 15 residues long. CDR3 sequence: CASSQPGLFQETQYF. In DNA form, the CDR3 reads TGTGCCAGCAGCCAGCCGGGACTCTTCCAAGAGACCCAGTACTTC.

The rearrangement uses TRBV7-9 and TRBJ1-1; a possible D gene is TRBD1 (6 bases). V dropped 4 bases and J dropped 4 bases, with 19 bases sitting between them. In germline, CDR1 is SEHNR, CDR2 FQNEAQ (reference sequence). This CDR3 spans 16 amino acids. DNA of the CDR3: TGTGCCAGCAGCTCGCTTAACGGGGGGCGGATCACTGAAGCTTTCTTT. This sequence encodes CASSSLNGGRITEAFF.

The gene calls are TRBV20-1 and TRBJ1-5; 10 bases line up with TRBD1. With 6 bases clipped from V and 2 bases from J, the junction kept 1 base outside the gene matches. This CDR3 is 13 amino acids long. Germline assignment: CDR1 DFQATT and CDR2 SNEGSKA (reference sequence). Here the CDR3 DNA reads TGCAGTGCGACAGGGGGCGGCAATCAGCCCCAGCATTTT. It translates to CSATGGGNQPQHF.

In its sample, this clonotype was seen a few times. V and J are TRBV25-1 and TRBJ1-6; tentative D call: TRBD1 (5 bases). Germline assignment: CDR1 MGHDK and CDR2 SYGVNS. The CDR3 spans 12 residues. V dropped 8 bases and J dropped 7 bases, with 9 bases sitting between them. The CDR3 protein is CASRDLNSPLHF. In DNA form, the CDR3 reads TGTGCCAGCCGGGACCTAAATTCACCCCTCCACTTT. The entire variable domain, with the rest obtained from reference TRBV25-1 and TRBJ1-6, is as follows: EADIYQTPRYLVIGTGKKITLECSQTMGHDKMYWYQQDPGMELHLIHYSYGVNSTEKGDLSSESTVSRIRTEHFPLTLESARPSHTSQYLCASRDLNSPLHFGNGTRLTVT.

This chain connects TRBV27 to TRBJ2-1, with TRBD2 matching over 7 bases. The CDR3 runs 12 residues. Per the germline V gene, CDR1 is MNHEY and CDR2 is SMNVEV (reference sequence). V gave up 6 bases and J gave up 8 bases; unmatched junction bases: 4. CDR3 coding DNA: TGTGCCAGCAGCCGGGGGGTTTATGAGCAGTTCTTC. This translates into CASSRGVYEQFF.

The chain carries TRBV6-5 and TRBJ2-6, with D uncertain. Germline CDR1 reads MNHEY; CDR2 reads SVGAGI. This CDR3 has 15 amino acids. Trimming shortened V by 6 bases and J by 2 bases, and 11 bases separated the two germline ends. The CDR3 sequence is CASSQPQAGANVLTF. CDR3 in DNA: TGTGCCAGCAGCCAGCCCCAGGCTGGGGCCAACGTCCTGACTTTC.

The chain combines TRBV20-1 with TRBJ2-1; 7 positions agree with TRBD2. The CDR3 has 17 residues. V shed 0 bases, J shed 6 bases, and the junction held 14 bases outside the gene matches. Germline-derived CDR1 and CDR2 are DFQATT and SNEGSKA (reference sequence). The CDR3 loop is CSAREVGLAGVRNEQFF. In nucleotides, the CDR3 is TGCAGTGCTAGAGAGGTGGGGCTTGCGGGAGTACGCAATGAGCAGTTCTTC.

Only a few counts were recorded for this clonotype. The genes are TRBV7-9 and TRBJ2-1, with 11 bases identical to TRBD1. Trimming took 11 bases from V and 5 from J; bases not matched to a gene: 2. The CDR3 is made up of 12 amino acids. CDR1 and CDR2 from the germline V gene are SEHNR and FQNEAQ (reference sequence). CDR3 bases: TGTGCCGGACAGGGGGCGGACAATGAGCAGTTCTTC. This sequence encodes CAGQGADNEQFF.

Worth noting for this clonotype: This may arise from a read error, as a much more abundant clone is one base away. V usage is TRBV29-1 and J usage is TRBJ2-3; D could derive from TRBD1 or TRBD2 (7 bases each). Germline V gene sequence: CDR1 SQVTM, CDR2 ANQGSEA. The CDR3 is made up of 15 amino acids. CDR3 in amino acids: CSVVGSRGGTGTQYF. The CDR3 nucleotides are TGCAGCGTTGTTGGATCCAGGGGGGGAACAGGTACGCAGTATTTT.

This clonotype was observed a few times. The rearrangement joins TRBV20-1 to TRBJ2-3, with 7 nucleotides matching TRBD2. CDR1 and CDR2 from the germline V gene are DFQATT and SNEGSKA (reference sequence). The CDR3 runs 13 residues. V lost 5 bases to trimming and J lost 3 bases; unmatched junction nucleotides: 5. The DNA of the CDR3 is TGCAGTGCTCCAAAGCGGGGAACAGATACGCAGTATTTT. Its translation is CSAPKRGTDTQYF.

This chain connects TRBV5-4 to TRBJ1-1; TRBD1 agrees at 9 bases. The V gene's germline CDR1 is SGHNT and CDR2 YYREEE (reference sequence). The CDR3 extends over 15 amino acids. V dropped 4 bases and J dropped 5; count of bases not matched to a gene: 9. Here the CDR3 DNA reads TGTGCCAGCAGCCCGGGACAGGGTTCCGCAACTGAAGCTTTCTTT. It codes for CASSPGQGSATEAFF.

In this sample, this clonotype turned up a few times. This rearrangement joins TRBV20-1 to TRBJ1-4, with D perhaps matching TRBD1 (6 bases). Germline CDR1 DFQATT, CDR2 SNEGSKA (reference sequence). This CDR3 has 14 amino acids. Trimming removed 3 bases from V and 0 bases from J, with 8 bases in between. This CDR3 reads CSASEGATNEKLFF. In DNA, the CDR3 is TGCAGTGCTAGTGAGGGGGCAACTAATGAAAAACTGTTTTTT.

This clonotype was observed a few times. The chain is built from TRBV12-3 or TRBV12-4 and TRBJ2-1; no definite D call. CDR3 length: 11 amino acids. The V and J ends lost 4 bases and 7 bases respectively, with 5 bases between them. The CDR3 is CASSWKNEQFF. The CDR3 nucleotides are TGTGCCAGCAGTTGGAAGAATGAGCAGTTCTTC.

This clonotype was seen repeatedly, ten times or more. This sequence joins TRBV6-6 and TRBJ2-7; 10 nucleotides align to TRBD1. CDR1 and CDR2 (germline): MNHNY, SVGAGI (reference sequence). The CDR3 extends over 15 amino acids. Trimming cost V 4 bases and J 1 base; bases outside gene matches: 4. The CDR3 coding sequence is TGTGCCAGCAGTTCCCGGGGACAGGGGTCCTACGAGCAGTACTTC. Translating it yields CASSSRGQGSYEQYF.

V usage is TRBV5-1 and J usage is TRBJ1-1, with D tentatively TRBD1 (5 bases). The V gene lost 1 base and the J gene lost 5 bases, with 15 bases spanning the gap. The germline V gene has CDR1 SGHRS and CDR2 YFSETQ. The length of the CDR3 is 15 residues. CDR3 in DNA: TGCGCCAGCAGCTTGACCCAGGACGGGGGGACTGAAGCTTTCTTT. Amino acid sequence: CASSLTQDGGTEAFF.

This clonotype was recorded at least ten times. The chain carries TRBV9 and TRBJ2-3; 10 positions match TRBD2. The trim removed 3 bases at V and 4 bases at J, leaving 11 bases unmatched. This CDR3 is 17 amino acids long. From germline, CDR1 is SGDLS and CDR2 YYNGEE. The CDR3 spells CASSGSFSGRIADTQYF. CDR3 nucleotide sequence: TGTGCCAGCAGCGGAAGCTTTAGCGGGAGGATCGCAGATACGCAGTATTTT.